This T cell receptor (beta chain) was recorded in a study of T cells in Graves' hyperthyroidism and ophthalmopathy. Of note for this clonotype: One end of the junction varies from germline; a read error may be responsible.

RNA transcripts were the template for amplifying TCR beta CDR3 regions. First-round RT-PCR targeting the TCR CDR3 was performed with the HTBI primer set. TCRdb ran MiXCR on the multiplex PCR reads and lists one entry per CDR3 protein. The sample has more than 150,000 distinct CDR3 sequences; approximately 15% are singletons. What was sequenced was blood. This clonotype was obtained from a woman aged 45-60 years with Graves' hyperthyroidism.

CDR3 sequence reads: CASSYSDSGSGDNVLTF. The CDR3 bases are TGTGCCAGCAGTTACTCGGACAGCGGCTCTGGGGACAACGTCCTGACTTTC. The rearrangement joins TRBV6-2 or TRBV6-3 to TRBJ2-6; weak D call: TRBD1 (6 bases). Germline CDR1 MNHEY, CDR2 SVGEGT. CDR3 size: 17 residues.